This T cell receptor (beta chain) was observed in a study of blood T cells in healthy people across ages. V was shortened by 2 bases and J by 1 base, with 9 bases between the two germline ends. The CDR3 extends over 15 amino acids. Germline CDR1 reads PRHDT; CDR2 reads FYEKMQ (reference sequence). The use of a sample-barcoded 5' primer and a J-beta primer mix characterized a second PCR of roughly 7 to 11 cycles. Every sample gave at least 3 million paired-end reads containing CDR3. TCRdb used MiXCR to reprocess the 5' RACE reads, holding one entry per CDR3 protein. Here the sample spans about 1.8 million distinct CDR3 sequences, around half being singletons. The study, taken as a whole, reports: Compared with aged donors, long-lived donors showed fewer expanded clones, suggesting selection. Observed TCR beta diversity per million T cells went down as age went up. This fall followed a roughly linear course with age.

About this clonotype: The antigen is undetermined.

V usage is TRBV13 and J usage is TRBJ1-5, with no clear D. The source of this sequence is a woman between 40 and 50 years old in good health. Sequencing input: blood. The CDR3: CASSLSLESNQPQHF. The CDR3 region has the DNA TGTGCCAGCAGCTTAAGTCTCGAGAGCAATCAGCCCCAGCATTTT.